The next 30 T cell receptor beta chains were all read from a single sample in a study of T cell repertoires in cytomegalovirus infection. Via MiXCR, TCRdb re-called the reads, giving one row per CDR3 protein. The table records 510,000 or so distinct CDR3 sequences, more than 25% of them present only once. The sequenced sample consisted of PBMCs. These receptors came from a human donor in good health (CMV status not recorded). Some clones in this sample may be carry-over from other donors' samples.

This clonotype was detected only a few times. The rearrangement uses TRBV11-3 and TRBJ2-1; 9 bases agree with TRBD2. Trimming cost V 1 base and J 7 bases; bases outside gene matches: 11. This CDR3 comprises 17 residues. Germline-derived CDR1 and CDR2 are SGHNT and YENEEA. DNA for the CDR3: TGTGCCAGCAGCTTAGTGGGCAGTGTAGCGGGAGTGAATGAGCAGTTCTTC. As protein: CASSLVGSVAGVNEQFF.

This clonotype was seen ten or more times. This sequence joins TRBV7-8 and TRBJ1-2; the D gene is possibly TRBD1 (5 bases). Trimming took 4 bases from V and 4 from J, leaving 25 bases between them. The germline gives CDR1 SGHVS, CDR2 FQNEAQ. The CDR3 is made up of 18 amino acids. Here the CDR3 DNA reads TGTGCCAGCAGCTCGGTCACAATGGGCCTCGGGGGAAGCTATGGCTACACCTTC. The encoded protein is CASSSVTMGLGGSYGYTF.

CDR3 in amino acids: CASGPRPEAFF. The DNA of the CDR3 is TGTGCCAGTGGCCCCAGGCCCGAAGCTTTCTTT. The chain is built from TRBV19 and TRBJ1-1; D not certain. The V end was cut by 8 bases, the J end by 8 bases, with 12 bases between. The germline V gene encodes CDR1 LNHDA and CDR2 SQIVND (reference sequence). The CDR3 runs to 11 residues.

Comments on this clonotype: The junction shows a germline mismatch at one end, possibly a read error. This chain uses TRBV19 with TRBJ2-1; the D is unclear. Germline CDR1 and CDR2: LNHDA and SQIVND (reference sequence). This CDR3 comprises 15 residues. The CDR3 DNA sequence: TGTGCCGGTAGTATCCCGGGCTTCCCTGCCCGGGAGCAGTTCTTC. It is translated as CAGSIPGFPAREQFF.

This rearrangement joins TRBV20-1 to TRBJ2-1; either TRBD1 or TRBD2 may fit D (6 bases each). This CDR3 region has 15 residues. V was clipped by 2 bases and J by 5 bases, with 16 bases between them. Germline V CDR1 and CDR2: DFQATT, SNEGSKA (reference sequence). The CDR3 DNA follows: TGCAGTGCTAGACAGTGGCAGGGGACTGACAATGAGCAGTTCTTC. It specifies CSARQWQGTDNEQFF.

This rearrangement joins TRBV30 to TRBJ1-4, with D possibly being TRBD1 (6 bases). The V gene's germline CDR1 is GTSNPN and CDR2 SVGIG (reference sequence). Trimming took 0 bases from V and 5 from J, leaving 13 bases between them. This CDR3 is 15 amino acids long. CDR3 sequence reads: CAWSVGVGQNEKLFF. DNA for the CDR3: TGTGCCTGGAGTGTAGGTGTGGGACAAAATGAAAAACTGTTTTTT.

The chain carries TRBV6-1 and TRBJ2-7; 12 bases are shared with TRBD2. The CDR3 spans 17 residues. The V gene end was trimmed by 5 bases and the J gene end by 2 bases; junction bases not matched to a gene: 10. Per the germline V gene, CDR1 is MNHNS and CDR2 is SASEGT. The CDR3 region is CASSPIRTSGAAYEQYV. The CDR3 nucleotides are TGTGCCAGCAGTCCTATACGGACTAGCGGGGCTGCCTACGAGCAGTACGTC.

This clonotype was counted at least ten times. The chain joins TRBV11-2 to TRBJ2-1; D is possibly TRBD2 (6 bases). The V end was cut by 0 bases, the J end by 3 bases, with 18 bases between. The length of the CDR3 is 18 residues. CDR1 is SGHAT and CDR2 is FQNNGV in the germline V gene. The CDR3 DNA is TGTGCCAGCAGCTTAGAAGGAGGGGTCGCCACTCGCTACAATGAGCAGTTCTTC. Translated: CASSLEGGVATRYNEQFF.

This clonotype was picked up a small number of times. V and J are TRBV4-3 and TRBJ2-3; D remains ambiguous. The CDR3 covers 15 residues. The germline V and J ends were trimmed by 0 bases and 2 bases, with 9 bases remaining between them. From germline, CDR1 is LGHNA and CDR2 YSLEER. The CDR3 sequence is CASSQDLRLTDTQYF. The CDR3 DNA reads TGCGCCAGCAGCCAAGATCTCAGACTCACAGATACGCAGTATTTT.

This clonotype was picked up a small number of times. The J gene is TRBJ2-2, the V gene TRBV6-6; D may match TRBD1 or TRBD2 (5 bases each). The CDR3 consists of 13 residues. Germline CDR1 MNHNY, CDR2 SVGAGI (reference sequence). The germline V and J ends were trimmed by 8 bases and 4 bases, with 11 bases remaining between them. The CDR3 sequence is CASGGSVTGELFF. In DNA form, the CDR3 reads TGTGCCAGCGGGGGTTCAGTCACCGGGGAGCTGTTTTTT.

The chain links TRBV12-3 or TRBV12-4 to TRBJ2-6; 8 bases match TRBD1. The CDR3 runs 15 residues. The ends lost 9 bases at V and 1 base at J; junction bases unmatched: 5. The CDR3 DNA reads as TGTGCCAGTATTAGGACAGGGTCTGGGGCCAACGTCCTGACTTTC. The encoded protein is CASIRTGSGANVLTF.

The chain couples TRBV14 to TRBJ1-1, with D tentatively TRBD1 (5 bases). V dropped 3 bases and J dropped 2 bases, with 13 bases sitting between them. CDR3 length: 15 amino acids. The germline V gene has CDR1 SGHDN and CDR2 FVKESK. CDR3 sequence: CASSHRLGGNTEAFF. The DNA of the CDR3 is TGTGCCAGCAGCCACCGACTCGGGGGTAACACTGAAGCTTTCTTT.

The V and J genes are TRBV5-1 and TRBJ2-1; TRBD2 matches at 9 bases. The CDR3 totals 16 residues. Germline V gives CDR1 SGHRS, CDR2 YFSETQ. V shed 0 bases and J 3 bases; nucleotides not matched to a gene: 4. The CDR3: CASSLELAGLYNEQFF. For the CDR3, the DNA is TGCGCCAGCAGCTTGGAACTAGCGGGCCTCTACAATGAGCAGTTCTTC.

This clonotype came up many times. This chain connects TRBV7-2 to TRBJ1-2; TRBD1 aligns across 9 bases. Germline V gene lookup returns CDR1 SGHTA and CDR2 FQGNSA. CDR3 length: 15 amino acids. The V and J ends lost 4 bases and 4 bases, in that order; junction bases with no gene match: 7. The chain's CDR3 is CASSSTGTGSYGYTF. CDR3 DNA sequence: TGTGCCAGCAGCTCGACCGGGACAGGGAGCTATGGCTACACCTTC.

This clonotype was seen only a few times. V gene TRBV7-9 combines with J gene TRBJ2-1; 10 bases match TRBD2. Unmatched junction bases numbered 8, after V lost 2 bases and J lost 7 bases. The CDR3 length is 16 residues. Germline V CDR1 and CDR2: SEHNR, FQNEAQ (reference sequence). CDR3: CASSLPLAGYTNEQFF. For the CDR3, the DNA is TGTGCCAGCAGCTTACCACTAGCGGGATATACAAATGAGCAGTTCTTC.

A few counts support this clonotype. The rearrangement links TRBV6-5 to TRBJ1-1; 9 nucleotides align to TRBD1. The CDR3 contains 15 residues. Germline assignment: CDR1 MNHEY and CDR2 SVGAGI. Germline trimming cut 5 bases from V and 6 bases from J; bases unmatched to any gene: 10. The CDR3 nucleotides read TGTGCCAGCAGTACTGCCGGGACAGGGATCCCTGAAGCTTTCTTT. Residues: CASSTAGTGIPEAFF.

V and J are TRBV4-1 and TRBJ2-1; maybe TRBD2 (5 bases). V lost 0 bases and J 10 bases, leaving 13 bases between the germline ends. Germline CDR1 and CDR2: MGHRA and YSYEKL. This CDR3 has 14 amino acids. CDR3 in amino acids: CASSQDARVGEQFF. As DNA, the CDR3 is TGCGCCAGCAGCCAAGACGCGCGGGTCGGGGAGCAGTTCTTC.

The table lists this clonotype with a few counts. The chain combines TRBV12-3 or TRBV12-4 with TRBJ2-1; either TRBD1 or TRBD2 may fit D (6 bases each). This CDR3 comprises 15 residues. The V and J ends lost 5 bases and 4 bases respectively, with 15 bases between them. In DNA form, the CDR3 reads TGTGCCAGCAGTAGGGGGGACCGCATATACAATGAGCAGTTCTTC. As protein: CASSRGDRIYNEQFF.

In its sample, this clonotype was seen a few times. The V gene is TRBV24-1, the J gene TRBJ2-2; 15 bases match TRBD2. CDR1 and CDR2 (germline): KGHDR, SFDVKD. This CDR3 comprises 21 residues. The ends lost 3 bases at V and 2 bases at J; junction bases unmatched: 12. The CDR3 sequence: CATSDRGGTSGRMINTGELFF. As DNA, the CDR3 is TGTGCCACCAGTGATCGCGGCGGGACTAGCGGGAGGATGATTAACACCGGGGAGCTGTTTTTT.

This chain joins TRBV6-8 and TRBJ1-2, with TRBD1 as a possible D gene (6 bases). Germline CDR1 and CDR2: MNHGY and SAAAGT. The CDR3 loop spans 15 amino acids. The V and J ends lost 0 bases and 5 bases respectively, with 13 bases between them. The chain's CDR3 is CASSYSNRDPYGYTF. In DNA form, the CDR3 reads TGTGCCAGCAGTTACTCGAACAGGGACCCATATGGCTACACCTTC.

This clonotype was detected only a few times. This chain links TRBV7-9 with TRBJ2-1; a weak D match, TRBD2 (5 bases). The CDR3 extends over 15 amino acids. The ends were cut back, 5 bases at V and 3 bases at J, with 14 bases in the middle. Germline loops: CDR1 SEHNR, CDR2 FQNEAQ (reference sequence). The CDR3 nucleotides are TGTGCCAGCAGCCCCCGACCGGGGTACTACAATGAGCAGTTCTTC. Amino acid sequence: CASSPRPGYYNEQFF.

Many counts were recorded for this clonotype. V usage is TRBV7-8 and J usage is TRBJ1-5; TRBD1 is a possible D gene (5 bases). V was shortened by 1 base and J by 3 bases, with 13 bases between the two germline ends. Germline CDR1 is SGHVS and CDR2 is FQNEAQ. This CDR3 contains 16 residues. The CDR3 is CASSLDGLGLNQPQHF. CDR3 coding DNA: TGTGCCAGCAGCTTAGATGGTCTGGGGCTCAATCAGCCCCAGCATTTT.

This clonotype was counted ten times or more. CDR3 bases: TGTGCCAGCAGCTTAGCGGGACAGAATAATGAAAAACTGTTTTTT. Protein: CASSLAGQNNEKLFF. This rearrangement joins TRBV7-8 to TRBJ1-4; 7 nucleotides line up with TRBD1. The CDR3 length is 15 residues. With 0 bases clipped from V and 4 bases from J, the junction kept 2 bases outside the gene matches. The germline V gene has CDR1 SGHVS and CDR2 FQNEAQ. The whole variable domain, remainder taken from reference TRBV7-8 and TRBJ1-4, is GAGVSQSPRYKVAKRGQDVALRCDPISGHVSLFWYQQALGQGPEFLTYFQNEAQLDKSGLPSDRFFAERPEGSVSTLKIQRTQQEDSAVYLCASSLAGQNNEKLFFGSGTQLSVL.

This clonotype occurred many times. The chain combines TRBV7-2 with TRBJ2-6, with TRBD1 matching over 7 bases. V lost 3 bases and J lost 0; bases outside the gene matches: 5. In germline, CDR1 is SGHTA, CDR2 FQGNSA. The CDR3 has 17 residues. The CDR3 DNA sequence: TGTGCCAGCAGCTTCGGGACAGCCCCCTCTGGGGCCAACGTCCTGACTTTC. It codes for CASSFGTAPSGANVLTF.

The CDR3 loop is CASSTSGNIQYF. The CDR3 DNA follows: TGTGCCAGTAGTACCTCGGGGAACATTCAGTACTTC. The chain carries TRBV19 and TRBJ2-4, with a weak D call TRBD2 (5 bases). Deletions cut 4 bases from V and 7 bases from J, with 8 bases between. CDR1 and CDR2 (germline): LNHDA, SQIVND (reference sequence). This CDR3 contains 12 residues.

This sequence joins TRBV11-2 and TRBJ1-1; the D is unclear. The ends were cut back, 5 bases at V and 5 bases at J, with 21 bases in the middle. Germline-derived CDR1 and CDR2 are SGHAT and FQNNGV. The CDR3 consists of 16 residues. The CDR3 sequence is CASSPYGRQKGTEAFF. For the CDR3, the DNA is TGTGCCAGCAGCCCCTACGGACGGCAGAAGGGTACTGAAGCTTTCTTT.

J is TRBJ2-1 and V is TRBV6-2 or TRBV6-3; 7 bases fit TRBD2. The length of the CDR3 is 15 residues. The V segment lost 6 bases and the J segment 0 bases; nucleotides outside the gene matches: 5. CDR1 and CDR2 (germline): MNHEY, SVGEGT. The CDR3 DNA is TGTGCCAGCAGGCAAGCGGGAAGCTCCTACAATGAGCAGTTCTTC. Translation gives CASRQAGSSYNEQFF.

This clonotype has at least ten counts. The chain recombines TRBV7-6 with TRBJ2-1, with 10 positions matching TRBD1. Per the germline V gene, CDR1 is SGHVS and CDR2 is FNYEAQ. The CDR3 consists of 17 residues. J lost 2 bases, V lost 1 base, and 5 bases had no gene match. The chain's CDR3 is CASSLEGDRGPYNEQFF. The DNA of the CDR3 is TGTGCCAGCAGCTTAGAGGGGGACAGGGGACCCTACAATGAGCAGTTCTTC.

This clonotype was seen a handful of times. V usage is TRBV7-6 and J usage is TRBJ2-3, with D possibly TRBD1 on 6 matching bases. V dropped 5 bases and J dropped 14 bases, with 17 bases sitting between them. The CDR3 has 12 amino acids. From germline, CDR1 is SGHVS and CDR2 FNYEAQ. The CDR3 sequence is CASSGTGTPLYF. CDR3 nucleotides: TGTGCCAGCAGCGGGACCGGGACACCGCTGTATTTT. Looking up the rest from reference TRBV7-6 and TRBJ2-3 gives the full variable domain: GAGVSQSPRYKVTKRGQDVALRCDPISGHVSLYWYRQALGQGPEFLTYFNYEAQQDKSGLPNDRFSAERPEGSISTLTIQRTEQRDSAMYRCASSGTGTPLYFGPGTRLTVL.

This clonotype was detected a few times. In DNA, the CDR3 is TGTGCCAGCGTCCGGGCAAACACAGATACGCAGTATTTT. Encoded protein: CASVRANTDTQYF. The chain uses TRBV12-3 or TRBV12-4 and TRBJ2-3; D not certain. The CDR3 length is 13 residues. Trimming cost V 8 bases and J 2 bases, with 11 bases left between them.